This TCR beta chain was recovered during a study of blood T cell repertoires in COVID-19. For the study at large: Some COVID-19 samples were acute and others convalescent; all came from the United States, Italy and Spain.

Assay used: immunoSEQ multiplex PCR; TCRdb lists only in-frame clones, some missing. The sample lists roughly 45,000 clones, about 80% seen once, with about a quarter in the top ten. Regarding this clone: The junction departs from germline at one end; a sequencing error may be responsible.

The germline V gene encodes CDR1 SGHRS and CDR2 YFSETQ. This CDR3 has 14 amino acids. The source of this sequence is a woman aged 55-69 years with acute or convalescent COVID-19. The sequenced sample consisted of peripheral blood. The genes are TRBV5-1 and TRBJ2-7; 8 positions agree with TRBD1. CDR3 protein: CASTLAAGGDEQYF. The DNA of the CDR3 is TGCGCCAGCACCTTGGCGGCAGGGGGCGACGAGCAGTACTTC.